The present TCR beta chain was sequenced within a study of naive and memory T cell subsets. Details on this clonotype: Its antigen is unidentified.

The CDR3 has 15 residues. V gave up 6 bases and J gave up 4 bases; unmatched junction bases: 4. Study-level points and caveats: TCR counts from RNA may reflect activation-linked expression changes. There was no ground truth to check naive and memory subset results. Possibly reflecting memory cells re-expressing CD45RA, a few larger clonotypes occurred in naive repertoires, especially CD8.

An equimolar mix of two oligonucleotides served as the beta constant-region primer for TRBC1 and TRBC2. Four rounds of PCR amplified the ligated cDNA using nested alpha and beta constant-region primers plus SP2. Ligation attached a single-stranded oligonucleotide with a 12-nucleotide UMI and the SP2 primer to the cDNA 3' end. TCRdb independently ran MiXCR on the UMI-ligation and nested PCR reads; one entry per CDR3 protein. The sample consists of over 110,000 distinct CDR3 sequences, more than 15% of them appearing once. The receptor was derived from a human donor in good health. The sample comprised naive CD8+ T cells from blood. The chain carries TRBV12-3 or TRBV12-4 and TRBJ1-3; 12 nucleotides align to TRBD1. The CDR3 loop is CASRGDRGPGNTIYF. The CDR3 DNA follows: TGTGCCAGCAGAGGGGACAGGGGGCCAGGAAACACCATATATTTT.